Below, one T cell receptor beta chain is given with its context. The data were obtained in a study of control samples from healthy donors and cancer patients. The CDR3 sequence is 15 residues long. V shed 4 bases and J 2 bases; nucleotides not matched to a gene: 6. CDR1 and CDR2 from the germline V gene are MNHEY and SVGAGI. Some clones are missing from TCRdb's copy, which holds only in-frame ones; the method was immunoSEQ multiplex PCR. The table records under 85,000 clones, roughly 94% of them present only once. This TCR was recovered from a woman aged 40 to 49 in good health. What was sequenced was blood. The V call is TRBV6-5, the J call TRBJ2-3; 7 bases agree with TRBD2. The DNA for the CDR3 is TGTGCCAGCAGTTCCCTAGCGGAGGTCACAGATACGCAGTATTTT. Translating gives CASSSLAEVTDTQYF.